The clone carrying this T cell receptor (beta chain) was observed a handful of times. Its antigen is not identified. The data were obtained in a study of CD8+CD57+ T cells in acquired aplastic anemia. Study-wide results and caveats: CD8+ Simpson's diversity did not differ significantly between patients and controls.

The use of genomic DNA as template underpinned the TCR beta VDJ and CDR3 profiling. TCRdb reprocessed the reads via MiXCR and lists one record per CDR3 protein. The profile covers 150,000 to 200,000 distinct CDR3 sequences, with around half appearing a single time and roughly 1.8% taken by the ten largest. The CDR3 is made up of 10 amino acids. CDR1 and CDR2 from the germline V gene are DFQATT and SNEGSKA (reference sequence). The V end was cut by 3 bases, the J end by 8 bases, with 8 bases between. Patients picked for sequencing had shown CD8+CD57+ cell expansion detected by flow cytometry. The sequence derives from a human donor with aplastic anemia. Source material: sorted CD4+, CD8+, or CD8+CD57+ T cells (not recorded which) from PBMCs. The gene calls are TRBV20-1 and TRBJ2-7; D is unclear. As DNA, the CDR3 is TGCAGTGCTAGGGATCAAAAGCAGTACTTC. Protein: CSARDQKQYF.